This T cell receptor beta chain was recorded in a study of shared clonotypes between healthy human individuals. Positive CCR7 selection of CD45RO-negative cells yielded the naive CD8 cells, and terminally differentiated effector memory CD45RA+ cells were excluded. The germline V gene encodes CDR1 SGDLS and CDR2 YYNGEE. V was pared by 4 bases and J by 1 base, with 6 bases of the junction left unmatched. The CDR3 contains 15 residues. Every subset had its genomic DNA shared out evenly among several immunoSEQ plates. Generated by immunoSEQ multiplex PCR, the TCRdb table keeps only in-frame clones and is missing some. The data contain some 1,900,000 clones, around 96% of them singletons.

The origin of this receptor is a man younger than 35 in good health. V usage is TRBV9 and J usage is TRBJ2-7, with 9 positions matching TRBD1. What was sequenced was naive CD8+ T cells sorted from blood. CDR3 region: CASSQDRGWSYEQYF. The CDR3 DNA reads TGTGCCAGCAGCCAAGACAGGGGGTGGTCCTACGAGCAGTACTTC.